One and the same sample provided the 23 T cell receptor beta chains below, sequenced in a study of tumor-infiltrating lymphocytes in primary liver carcinoma. TCR beta cDNA was reverse-transcribed from roughly 520 ng of total RNA. The reaction used a constant-region primer and ProtoScript II reverse transcriptase. Modified slightly, ARM-PCR produced TCR beta libraries over three nested multiplex PCR rounds. The first two PCR rounds used TRBV1-TRBV30 forward primers with a C-beta reverse primer, about 10 cycles each. TCRdb independently ran MiXCR on the multiplex PCR reads; one entry per CDR3 protein. The sample contains about 350,000 distinct CDR3 sequences, roughly 61% of which appear only once. Extraction also yielded germline DNA, while blood RNA was obtained from unsorted whole blood. The sample was peripheral blood. These receptors were obtained from a man aged 40-49 years with primary liver carcinoma and hepatitis B virus infection.

Remarks on this clonotype: Germline and junction disagree at one end, which may indicate a read error. The chain employs TRBV6-5 and TRBJ1-2, with unresolved D. Germline CDR1 is MNHEY and CDR2 is SVGAGI. The length of the CDR3 is 15 residues. In nucleotides, the CDR3 is TGTGCCAGCGGTTATCATGACCCCGGAGTCTATGGCTACACTTTC. Protein product: CASGYHDPGVYGYTF.

Comment on this clonotype: The germline gene is not matched at one end of the junction; a read error may be the cause. The chain is built from TRBV11-1 and TRBJ2-1; 8 nucleotides match TRBD2. Germline V gene lookup returns CDR1 SGHAT and CDR2 FQDESV (reference sequence). CDR3 length: 16 residues. The CDR3 bases are TGTGCCAGCAGCTCGGACACTGGGACTAGAGTCGGTGAGCAGCTCTTC. It encodes CASSSDTGTRVGEQLF.

CDR3 sequence (DNA): TGTGCCAGCAGCTTACAGGGGGTTGGCAATGAGCAGTTCTTC. This codes for CASSLQGVGNEQFF. The chain couples TRBV7-9 to TRBJ2-1, with 7 bases identical to TRBD1. This CDR3 spans 14 amino acids. Germline-derived CDR1 and CDR2 are SEHNR and FQNEAQ (reference sequence). The V gene end was trimmed by 2 bases and the J gene end by 6 bases; junction bases not matched to a gene: 4. Full variable domain (missing parts from reference TRBV7-9 and TRBJ2-1): DTGVSQNPRHKITKRGQNVTFRCDPISEHNRLYWYRQTLGQGPEFLTYFQNEAQLEKSRLLSDRFSAERPKGSFSTLEIQRTEQGDSAMYLCASSLQGVGNEQFFGPGTRLTVL.

Comments on this clonotype: Possible read error: a much larger clone is one base away. This chain joins TRBV6-1 and TRBJ2-5; 8 bases align to TRBD1. Germline V gene lookup returns CDR1 MNHNS and CDR2 SASEGT. V lost 10 bases, J lost 4 bases, and 23 bases stayed unmatched. The CDR3 totals 18 residues. CDR3 DNA: TGTGCCAACACGGCCCTCGAGTGGGCCGGGACAGGCCGAGAGACCCAGTACTTC. It is translated as CANTALEWAGTGRETQYF.

Comments on this clonotype: Just one base apart from a much larger clone, this may be a read error. The chain links TRBV12-3 or TRBV12-4 to TRBJ2-3; tentatively, D is TRBD2 (5 bases). The CDR3 covers 16 residues. Trimming removed 5 bases from V and 4 bases from J, with 19 bases in between. CDR3 region: CASSGSTRAMSDTQYF. CDR3 nucleotide sequence: TGTGCCAGCAGTGGGTCAACTAGAGCGATGTCAGATACGCAGTATTTT.

Points on this clonotype: No conserved phenylalanine or tryptophan is present at the end of the CDR3, so a read error is the likely explanation. The chain uses TRBV11-2 and TRBJ2-7, with a possible D match to TRBD1 (6 bases). V was pared by 6 bases and J by 6 bases, with 21 bases between. CDR1 and CDR2 from the germline V gene are SGHAT and FQNNGV. This CDR3 is built from 15 residues. The CDR3 DNA follows: TGTGCCAGCAGTTTATTGGGGGCAGAGGGTTTCGAGCAGTACTTA. This gives the protein CASSLLGAEGFEQYL.

Comment on this clonotype: The junction departs from germline at one end; a sequencing error may be responsible. V is TRBV11-2 and J is TRBJ2-7; D is unresolved. The germline V gene has CDR1 SGHAT and CDR2 FQNNGV. The CDR3 extends over 12 amino acids. CDR3 protein: CARTLVGYGQYF. CDR3 in DNA: TGTGCCAGGACCTTAGTAGGCTACGGGCAGTACTTC.

This clonotype was detected ten times or more. V gene TRBV4-1 combines with J gene TRBJ1-4; 9 bases line up with TRBD1. From germline, CDR1 is MGHRA and CDR2 YSYEKL. V lost 3 bases to trimming and J lost 8 bases; unmatched junction nucleotides: 7. The CDR3 sequence is 15 residues long. The CDR3 protein is CASSQGDRDEEKLFF. CDR3 in DNA: TGCGCCAGCAGCCAGGGGGACAGGGATGAGGAAAAACTGTTTTTT.

This clonotype was seen a single time. The chain is built from TRBV11-3 and TRBJ2-1, with a possible D match to TRBD2 (6 bases). Trimming left V 3 bases short and J 15 bases short, with 15 bases between. The germline CDR1 and CDR2 sequences are SGHNT and YENEEA. The CDR3 runs to 12 residues. CDR3: CASSFDTGALFF. DNA of the CDR3: TGTGCCAGCAGCTTTGATACGGGAGCGCTGTTCTTC.

This clonotype occurred many times. The junction departs from the called germline gene at one end, perhaps through a read error. The chain combines TRBV28 with TRBJ1-1; 9 bases align to TRBD1. The CDR3 length is 14 residues. Per the germline V gene, CDR1 is MDHEN and CDR2 is SYDVKM. The CDR3 sequence is CASSVGQGNTEAFF. CDR3 DNA: TGCGCCAGCAGTGTGGGACAGGGGAACACTGAAGCTTTCTTT.

A word on this clonotype: The junction departs from the called germline gene at one end, perhaps through a read error. This sequence joins TRBV10-3 and TRBJ1-2; D ambiguous. The CDR3 runs to 16 residues. CDR1 and CDR2 (germline): ENHRY, SYGVKD. CDR3 amino acids: CAISESLTETLMGYNF. CDR3 nucleotide sequence: TGTGCCATCAGTGAGTCTTTAACAGAGACACTTATGGGCTACAACTTC.

This clonotype was found once. Mismatch with germline at one junction end may stem from a read error. The V call is TRBV11-2, the J call TRBJ2-4; D not resolved. CDR3 length: 16 amino acids. CDR1 SGHAT and CDR2 FQNNGV come from the germline V gene. CDR3 sequence: CASSSASVLAKIIQYF. CDR3 nucleotides: TGTGCCAGCAGCTCTGCCAGCGTCTTAGCCAAAATCATTCAGTACTTC. Using reference TRBV11-2 and TRBJ2-4 for the parts outside the CDR3, the full variable domain is EAGVAQSPRYKIIEKRQSVAFWCNPISGHATLYWYQQILGQGPKLLIQFQNNGVVDDSQLPKDRFSAERLKGVDSTLKIQPAKLEDSAVYLCASSSASVLAKIIQYFGAGTRLSVL.

In its sample, this clonotype was seen many times. The chain is built from TRBV29-1 and TRBJ2-7; 7 positions agree with TRBD1. Germline CDR1 reads SQVTM; CDR2 reads ANQGSEA. V dropped 6 bases and J dropped 1; count of bases not matched to a gene: 12. This CDR3 has 15 residues. CDR3 region: CSVWDSGRGSYEQYF. The CDR3 DNA sequence: TGCAGCGTGTGGGACAGCGGCAGGGGGTCCTACGAGCAGTACTTC.

This clonotype was recorded once. One end of the junction varies from germline; a read error may be responsible. The chain employs TRBV11-2 and TRBJ2-3; D is undetermined. The germline CDR1 and CDR2 sequences are SGHAT and FQNNGV. The CDR3 is 13 residues long. This CDR3 reads CASGLIALDTQYF. The CDR3 DNA is TGTGCCAGCGGCTTAATTGCACTAGATACGCAGTATTTT. The full variable domain, completed using reference TRBV11-2 and TRBJ2-3, is EAGVAQSPRYKIIEKRQSVAFWCNPISGHATLYWYQQILGQGPKLLIQFQNNGVVDDSQLPKDRFSAERLKGVDSTLKIQPAKLEDSAVYLCASGLIALDTQYFGPGTRLTVL.

With respect to this clonotype: A much larger clone differs from this one at a single base, so this may be a read error. It is unclear where the CDR3 begins or ends on the DNA, so no DNA is shown, and the CDR3 is as TCRdb lists it. The rearrangement joins TRBV10-3 to TRBJ2-5; the table's D gene call, TRBD2, was not cross checked with the DNA. The V gene's germline CDR1 is ENHRY and CDR2 SYGVKD. The CDR3 is 16 amino acids long, termini counted. The chain's CDR3 is CAISEVAGGALKTRYF.

On this clonotype: A much larger clone differs from this one at a single base, so this may be a read error. This chain joins TRBV6-5 and TRBJ2-3; D not resolved. This CDR3 has 14 amino acids. Trimming cost V 5 bases and J 8 bases, with 17 bases left between them. The germline V gene encodes CDR1 MNHEY and CDR2 SVGAGI. The DNA for the CDR3 is TGTGCCAGCAGTATAGCCTTATCCGATGCTACGCAGTATTTT. Translation gives CASSIALSDATQYF.

In its sample, this clonotype was seen once. The chain has TRBV6-7 and TRBJ1-4, with TRBD1 matching over 8 bases. TRBV6-7 belongs to the ORF category, with a function that is uncertain. The trim removed 4 bases at V and 0 bases at J, leaving 4 bases unmatched. This CDR3 spans 16 amino acids. The CDR3 here is CASSSTGAPTNEKLFF. The CDR3, as DNA: TGTGCCAGCAGTTCGACAGGGGCGCCAACTAATGAAAAACTGTTTTTT.

Concerning this clonotype itself: One end of the junction is discordant with germline, which a read error may explain. The J gene is TRBJ2-5, the V gene TRBV11-2; the D is unclear. Germline V gives CDR1 SGHAT, CDR2 FQNNGV. CDR3 length equals 12 residues. Here the CDR3 reads CTSSPTRETQYF. The CDR3 bases are TGTACCAGCAGCCCGACAAGAGAGACCCAGTACTTC.

The chain combines TRBV28 with TRBJ2-7, with D possibly TRBD1 on 6 matching bases. V dropped 2 bases and J dropped 2 bases, with 13 bases sitting between them. CDR1 and CDR2 (germline): MDHEN, SYDVKM. The CDR3 is made up of 15 amino acids. CDR3 in amino acids: CASSLTGTYPYEQYF. For the CDR3, the DNA is TGTGCCAGCAGTTTAACCGGGACATATCCCTACGAGCAGTACTTC. Full variable domain (rest looked up from reference TRBV28 and TRBJ2-7): DVKVTQSSRYLVKRTGEKVFLECVQDMDHENMFWYRQDPGLGLRLIYFSYDVKMKEKGDIPEGYSVSREKKERFSLILESASTNQTSMYLCASSLTGTYPYEQYFGPGTRLTVT.

As regards this clonotype: Its ends do not fully match the called genes, so a read error is possible. The J gene is TRBJ2-3, the V gene TRBV10-1; TRBD1 aligns across 9 bases. This CDR3 contains 13 residues. Germline V gene lookup returns CDR1 WNHNN and CDR2 SYGVQD (reference sequence). CDR3 sequence reads: CAGRDRVKDTQCF. In nucleotides, the CDR3 is TGCGCCGGCCGGGACAGGGTAAAAGATACGCAGTGTTTT.

This clonotype was recorded only once. The V and J genes are TRBV11-2 and TRBJ2-7, with 8 bases lining up with TRBD1. With 2 bases clipped from V and 8 bases from J, the junction kept 11 bases outside the gene matches. CDR1 is SGHAT and CDR2 is FQNNGV in the germline V gene. This CDR3 is built from 15 residues. In DNA form, the CDR3 reads TGTGCCAGCAGCTTAACCCCACCGACAGGGGACCAGCAGTACTTC. Its translation: CASSLTPPTGDQQYF. Full variable domain (outside the CDR3, taken from reference TRBV11-2 and TRBJ2-7): EAGVAQSPRYKIIEKRQSVAFWCNPISGHATLYWYQQILGQGPKLLIQFQNNGVVDDSQLPKDRFSAERLKGVDSTLKIQPAKLEDSAVYLCASSLTPPTGDQQYFGPGTRLTVT.

This clonotype has ten or more counts. The rearrangement joins TRBV12-3 or TRBV12-4 to TRBJ2-1; TRBD1 or TRBD2 may be the D gene (5 bases each). V was shortened by 4 bases and J by 6 bases, with 19 bases between the two germline ends. The CDR3 is 16 amino acids. The DNA for the CDR3 is TGTGCCAGCAGTTCCCGGGACCAGATTCGGGTCAATGAGCAGTTCTTC. Its protein product is CASSSRDQIRVNEQFF.

The J gene is TRBJ2-2, the V gene TRBV6-5; 8 nucleotides align to TRBD2. The CDR3 sequence is 18 residues long. The ends lost 2 bases at V and 1 base at J; junction bases unmatched: 9. The germline gives CDR1 MNHEY, CDR2 SVGAGI. The CDR3 nucleotides are TGTGCCAGCAGTTACCTACCTCCTACTAGCGGGAACACCGGGGAGCTGTTTTTT. This codes for CASSYLPPTSGNTGELFF.